The present T cell receptor (beta chain) was sequenced within a study of graft-versus-host responses after intestinal transplantation. Study overall: Transplant types were multivisceral, liver-intestinal, or isolated intestinal. Every recipient underwent anti-thymocyte globulin induction, then tacrolimus and steroids for roughly 3 years.

Profiling relied on immunoSEQ multiplex PCR, and the TCRdb table lists in-frame clones only, not all of them. The sample lists about 91,000 clones, around 93% occurring once. Study-wide findings and caveats: Ileal or blood samples showed some GvH clones first, and such clones were also found in recipient marrow.

About this clone itself: Its antigen remains unknown.

The specimen comprised unstimulated CD4+ T cells sorted from spleen or lymph node cells, sampled before transplant. This receptor was taken from a human donor who was the organ donor for an intestinal transplant.

Here the CDR3 reads CASSLTLAGLQETQYF. CDR3 bases: TGTGCCAGCAGCCTCACACTAGCGGGGTTACAGGAGACCCAGTACTTC. The chain carries TRBV7-6 and TRBJ2-5; the match to TRBD2 covers 10 bases. V was clipped by 5 bases and J by 5 bases; unmatched bases: 11. Germline assignment: CDR1 SGHVS and CDR2 FNYEAQ. The CDR3 contains 16 residues.